Below are 17 T cell receptor beta chains sequenced from a single sample in a study of T cell repertoires in cytomegalovirus infection. TCRdb ran MiXCR on the reads and lists one entry per CDR3 protein. The repertoire includes around 550,000 distinct CDR3 sequences, around 27% of them detected once, and about 13% sits in the top ten. Sequences were obtained from PBMCs. The source is a human donor in good health (CMV status not recorded). Some clones in this sample may be carry-over from other donors' samples.

The V call is TRBV5-5, the J call TRBJ2-2, with 7 bases aligning to TRBD1. The CDR3 is 17 residues long. Germline trimming cut 4 bases from V and 8 bases from J; bases unmatched to any gene: 17. Germline CDR1 reads SGHKS; CDR2 reads YYEKEE (reference sequence). CDR3 residues: CASSLSQGLTVWGELFF. The CDR3 DNA sequence: TGTGCCAGCAGCCTATCACAGGGGTTGACGGTTTGGGGGGAGCTGTTTTTT.

V is TRBV18 and J is TRBJ2-1; 10 bases agree with TRBD1. CDR1 is KGHSH, CDR2 LQKENI, per germline. The CDR3 runs 18 residues. With V trimmed by 4 bases and J by 5 bases, 14 bases remained unmatched. CDR3 loop: CASSLNAPGQGTHNEQFF. The CDR3 DNA reads TGTGCCAGCTCACTTAACGCTCCGGGACAGGGGACCCACAATGAGCAGTTCTTC.

The CDR3 sequence: CASSKQGQPQHF. The CDR3 DNA is TGTGCCAGCAGTAAACAGGGCCAGCCCCAGCATTTT. The rearrangement joins TRBV12-3 or TRBV12-4 to TRBJ1-5, with TRBD1 as a possible D gene (6 bases). CDR3 length equals 12 residues. Trimming pared 5 bases from V and 7 bases from J, leaving 9 bases between.

This clonotype was observed many times. This chain joins TRBV7-8 and TRBJ1-5; D is ambiguous. V lost 3 bases, J lost 0 bases, and 18 bases lay in between. The CDR3 length is 18 residues. CDR1 is SGHVS, CDR2 FQNEAQ, per germline. The CDR3 DNA reads as TGTGCCAGCAGCTTCGCACGGGCGGTCCGCTATAGCAATCAGCCCCAGCATTTT. Translating it yields CASSFARAVRYSNQPQHF.

This clonotype came up many times. The chain has TRBV7-2 and TRBJ1-1; D might be TRBD1 (6 bases). Germline loops: CDR1 SGHTA, CDR2 FQGNSA. Between the trimmed V and J ends, which lost 2 bases and 6 bases, there was a span of 10 bases. The length of the CDR3 is 13 residues. This CDR3 reads CASSLQGRAEAFF. The CDR3 bases are TGTGCCAGCAGCTTACAGGGGAGGGCTGAAGCTTTCTTT.

The V gene is TRBV2, the J gene TRBJ1-2; the D gene is possibly TRBD1 (6 bases). Germline CDR1 SNHLY, CDR2 FYNNEI. V was cut by 5 bases and J by 8 bases, with 15 bases left in between. The CDR3 is 13 amino acids. CDR3 DNA sequence: TGTGCCAGCAGTTATGACAGGAGGGAGGGCTACACCTTC. Protein: CASSYDRREGYTF.

This clonotype was seen only a few times. The chain combines TRBV7-2 with TRBJ2-7, with 7 bases aligning to TRBD2. Germline lookup yields CDR1 SGHTA and CDR2 FQGNSA. The CDR3 is 16 amino acids. The V gene end was trimmed by 2 bases and the J gene end by 2 bases; junction bases not matched to a gene: 9. The DNA for the CDR3 is TGTGCCAGCAGCTTAATGTCGCGGGAGCAGGCCTACGAGCAGTACGTC. Its protein product is CASSLMSREQAYEQYV.

This clonotype was seen at least ten times. The chain joins TRBV7-8 to TRBJ2-7, with D possibly TRBD1 on 5 matching bases. V lost 2 bases, J lost 0 bases, and 11 bases lay in between. In germline, CDR1 is SGHVS, CDR2 FQNEAQ. The CDR3 is 15 residues long. The CDR3 DNA reads as TGTGCCAGCAGCTTAAGGGCAGGGAACTCCTACGAGCAGTACGTC. As protein: CASSLRAGNSYEQYV.

This clonotype appeared a single time. The rearrangement uses TRBV7-2 and TRBJ2-1, with TRBD1 matching over 10 bases. This CDR3 contains 15 residues. Germline V CDR1 and CDR2: SGHTA, FQGNSA. V lost 1 base to trimming and J lost 7 bases; unmatched junction nucleotides: 4. The CDR3 DNA sequence: TGTGCCAGCAGCTTAGGGGGACAGGGGTGGAATGAGCAGTTCTTC. Protein sequence: CASSLGGQGWNEQFF.

This clonotype came up many times. The chain employs TRBV7-2 and TRBJ2-1, with TRBD2 matching over 9 bases. Germline V gene lookup returns CDR1 SGHTA and CDR2 FQGNSA. The V and J ends lost 5 bases and 9 bases, in that order; junction bases with no gene match: 11. This CDR3 spans 15 amino acids. CDR3 bases: TGTGCCAGCAGCGCCACCGGGACTAGCTGGAGTGAGCAGTTCTTC. This translates into CASSATGTSWSEQFF.

The chain couples TRBV7-6 to TRBJ2-5, with TRBD1 matching 7 bases. Germline CDR1 reads SGHVS; CDR2 reads FNYEAQ. The length of the CDR3 is 15 residues. V was pared by 5 bases and J by 2 bases, with 8 bases of the junction left unmatched. The CDR3 sequence is CASSSMGQRQETQYF. In DNA, the CDR3 is TGTGCCAGCAGCAGCATGGGACAGAGGCAAGAGACCCAGTACTTC.

This clonotype is medium-sized (0.01 to 0.1%). The J gene is TRBJ1-4, the V gene TRBV7-2, with 7 bases lining up with TRBD1. Unmatched junction bases numbered 8, after V lost 2 bases and J lost 8 bases. The CDR3 length is 15 residues. CDR1 and CDR2 (germline): SGHTA, FQGNSA. CDR3 region: CASSLRSGTDEKLFF. The DNA of the CDR3 is TGTGCCAGCAGCTTACGGTCCGGGACAGACGAAAAACTGTTTTTT.

The chain employs TRBV6-6 and TRBJ2-7; 8 bases line up with TRBD2. The germline V gene encodes CDR1 MNHNY and CDR2 SVGAGI (reference sequence). The ends lost 4 bases at V and 1 base at J; junction bases unmatched: 3. The CDR3 has 14 residues. The CDR3 DNA is TGTGCCAGCAGTTGGACTAGCTCGTCCTACGAGCAGTACGTC. As protein: CASSWTSSSYEQYV.

The chain uses TRBV19 and TRBJ1-4; weak D call: TRBD1 (5 bases). The CDR3 consists of 17 residues. Looked up from germline, CDR1 is LNHDA and CDR2 is SQIVND (reference sequence). Deletions cut 7 bases from V and 1 base from J, with 19 bases between. The CDR3 DNA reads TGTGCCAGTATTGGGGGACGGAACCGGCGAACTAATGAAAAACTGTTTTTT. As protein: CASIGGRNRRTNEKLFF.

This clonotype occurred a few times. The rearrangement links TRBV28 to TRBJ1-2; D remains ambiguous. Trimming removed 4 bases from V and 4 bases from J, with 13 bases in between. Germline CDR1 MDHEN, CDR2 SYDVKM. This CDR3 contains 14 residues. The CDR3 DNA is TGTGCCAGCAGTTCGTTCGGGAGGCTCTATGGCTACACCTTC. It is translated as CASSSFGRLYGYTF.

The table lists this clonotype with many counts. V is TRBV7-2 and J is TRBJ2-1; D might be TRBD2 (6 bases). CDR1 SGHTA and CDR2 FQGNSA come from the germline V gene. The CDR3 spans 15 residues. V was pared by 0 bases and J by 0 bases, with 6 bases between. For the CDR3, the DNA is TGTGCCAGCAGCTTAGCGACTAGCTCCTACAATGAGCAGTTCTTC. Protein product: CASSLATSSYNEQFF.

V gene TRBV19 combines with J gene TRBJ2-5; TRBD1 matches 8 bases. Germline CDR1 and CDR2: LNHDA and SQIVND (reference sequence). V lost 8 bases and J lost 4; bases outside the gene matches: 9. This CDR3 is built from 14 residues. This chain's CDR3 is CASLGQGGRETQYF. For the CDR3, the DNA is TGTGCCAGTCTAGGACAGGGCGGGCGAGAGACCCAGTACTTC. Variable domain in full (rest from reference TRBV19 and TRBJ2-5): DGGITQSPKYLFRKEGQNVTLSCEQNLNHDAMYWYRQDPGQGLRLIYYSQIVNDFQKGDIAEGYSVSREKKESFPLTVTSAQKNPTAFYLCASLGQGGRETQYFGPGTRLLVL.